The clone carrying this T cell receptor beta chain showed up just a few times. The antigen remains undetermined. The sample is drawn from a study of CD8+ T cells in alopecia areata. Following RNA extraction, reverse transcription yielded cDNA that acted as the sequencing template. Generated by immunoSEQ multiplex PCR, the TCRdb table keeps only in-frame clones and is missing some. The data show approximately 110,000 clones, with 55% to 60% seen just once and around 3.4% held by the top ten. Study-level results: Both scalp clonality and the expanded CD8+ clones among the top 100 showed a significant decrease with tofacitinib.

The CDR3 runs to 13 residues. V lost 3 bases to trimming and J lost 4 bases, with 10 bases between them. Germline V gene sequence: CDR1 SGDLS, CDR2 YYNGEE. Stated treatment: oral pan-JAK inhibitor, 5-10 mg twice daily. Specimen: CD4+ T cells sorted from blood, collected at week 24, from a patient treated with tofacitinib. The chain carries TRBV9 and TRBJ1-1, with D uncertain. The receptor was isolated from a human donor with alopecia areata. The CDR3 coding sequence is TGTGCCAGCAGCGCCACAGTGATCACTGAAGCTTTCTTT. The encoded protein is CASSATVITEAFF.